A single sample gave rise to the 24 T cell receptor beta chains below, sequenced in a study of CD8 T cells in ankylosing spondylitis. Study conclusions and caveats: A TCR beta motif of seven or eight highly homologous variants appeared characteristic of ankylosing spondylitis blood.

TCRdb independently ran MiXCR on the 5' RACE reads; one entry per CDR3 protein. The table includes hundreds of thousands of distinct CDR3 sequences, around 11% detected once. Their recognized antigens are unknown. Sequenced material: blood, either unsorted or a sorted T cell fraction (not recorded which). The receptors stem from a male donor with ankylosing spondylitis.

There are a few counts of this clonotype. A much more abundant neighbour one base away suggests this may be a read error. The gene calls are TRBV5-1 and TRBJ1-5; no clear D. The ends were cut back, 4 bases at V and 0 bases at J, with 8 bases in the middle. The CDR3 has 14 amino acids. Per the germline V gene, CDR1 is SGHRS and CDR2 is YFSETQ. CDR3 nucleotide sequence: TGCGCCAGCAGCAAGGACGGTAGCAATCAGCCCCAGCATTTT. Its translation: CASSKDGSNQPQHF.

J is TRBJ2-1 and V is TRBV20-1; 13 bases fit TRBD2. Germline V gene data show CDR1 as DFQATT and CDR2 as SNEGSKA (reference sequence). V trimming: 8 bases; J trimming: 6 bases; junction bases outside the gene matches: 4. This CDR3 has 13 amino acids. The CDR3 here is CSTTSGGPNEQFF. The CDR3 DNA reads TGCAGTACGACTAGCGGGGGGCCCAATGAGCAGTTCTTC.

CDR3 in amino acids: CSALGADEKLFF. The CDR3 nucleotides read TGCAGTGCTCTCGGGGCAGATGAAAAACTGTTTTTT. This chain connects TRBV20-1 to TRBJ1-4, with a tentative D call TRBD1 (5 bases). CDR3 length equals 12 residues. Germline lookup yields CDR1 DFQATT and CDR2 SNEGSKA (reference sequence). V lost 5 bases to trimming and J lost 6 bases, with 10 bases between them.

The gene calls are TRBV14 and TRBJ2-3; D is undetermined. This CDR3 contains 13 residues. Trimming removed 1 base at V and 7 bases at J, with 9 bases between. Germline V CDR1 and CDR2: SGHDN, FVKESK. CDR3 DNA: TGTGCCAGCAGCCAAGTGGAAGCACATACGCAGTATTTT. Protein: CASSQVEAHTQYF.

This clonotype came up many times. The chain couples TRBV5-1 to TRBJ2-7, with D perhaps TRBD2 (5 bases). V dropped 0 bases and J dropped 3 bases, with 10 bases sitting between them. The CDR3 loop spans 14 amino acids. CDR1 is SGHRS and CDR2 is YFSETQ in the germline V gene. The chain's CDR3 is CASSLGLGGYEQYF. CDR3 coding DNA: TGCGCCAGCAGCTTGGGCCTAGGAGGCTACGAGCAGTACTTC.

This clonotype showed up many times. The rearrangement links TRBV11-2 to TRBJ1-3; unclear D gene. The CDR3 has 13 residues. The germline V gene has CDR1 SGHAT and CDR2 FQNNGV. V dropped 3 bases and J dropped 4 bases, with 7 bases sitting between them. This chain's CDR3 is CASSFAAGNTIYF. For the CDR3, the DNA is TGTGCCAGCAGCTTCGCGGCCGGAAACACCATATATTTT.

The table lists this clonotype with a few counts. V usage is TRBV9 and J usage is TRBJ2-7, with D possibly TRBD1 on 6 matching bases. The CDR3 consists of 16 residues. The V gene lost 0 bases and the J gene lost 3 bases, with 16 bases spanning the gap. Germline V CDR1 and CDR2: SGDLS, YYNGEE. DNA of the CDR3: TGTGCCAGCAGCGTAGGGGGGCGCACATTAGTCTACGAGCAGTACTTC. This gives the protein CASSVGGRTLVYEQYF.

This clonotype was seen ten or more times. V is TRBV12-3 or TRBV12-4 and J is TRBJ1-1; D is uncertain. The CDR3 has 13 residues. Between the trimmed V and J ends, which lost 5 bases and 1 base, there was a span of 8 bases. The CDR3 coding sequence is TGTGCCAGCAGTCAGGTTCAGAACACTGAAGCTTTCTTT. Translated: CASSQVQNTEAFF.

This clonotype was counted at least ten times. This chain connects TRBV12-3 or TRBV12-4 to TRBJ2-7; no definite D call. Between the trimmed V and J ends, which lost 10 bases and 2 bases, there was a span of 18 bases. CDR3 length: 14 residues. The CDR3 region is CATSMSLRAYEQYF. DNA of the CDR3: TGTGCCACCTCTATGTCACTCCGTGCCTACGAGCAGTACTTC.

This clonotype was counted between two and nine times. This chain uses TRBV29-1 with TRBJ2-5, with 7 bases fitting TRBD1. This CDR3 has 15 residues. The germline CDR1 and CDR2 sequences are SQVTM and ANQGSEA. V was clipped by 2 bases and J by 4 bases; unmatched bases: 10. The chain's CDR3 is CSVEWTGTLGETQYF. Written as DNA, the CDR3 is TGCAGCGTTGAATGGACAGGTACCCTTGGAGAGACCCAGTACTTC. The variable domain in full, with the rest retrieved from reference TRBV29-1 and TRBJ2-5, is SAVISQKPSRDICQRGTSLTIQCQVDSQVTMMFWYRQQPGQSLTLIATANQGSEATYESGFVIDKFPISRPNLTFSTLTVSNMSPEDSSIYLCSVEWTGTLGETQYFGPGTRLLVL.

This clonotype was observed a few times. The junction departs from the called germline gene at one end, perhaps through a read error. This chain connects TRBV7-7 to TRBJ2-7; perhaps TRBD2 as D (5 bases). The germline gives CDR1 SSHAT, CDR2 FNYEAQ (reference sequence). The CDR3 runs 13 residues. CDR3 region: CASSINPTSEQYF. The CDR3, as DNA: TGTGCTAGCAGCATAAATCCCACTAGCGAGCAGTACTTC.

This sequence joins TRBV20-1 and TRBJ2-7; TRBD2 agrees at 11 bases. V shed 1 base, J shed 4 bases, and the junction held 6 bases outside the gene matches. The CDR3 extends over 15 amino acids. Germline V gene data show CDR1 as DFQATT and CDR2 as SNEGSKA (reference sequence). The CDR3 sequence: CSARVGSGRVYEQYF. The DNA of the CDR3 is TGCAGTGCTAGAGTTGGTAGCGGGAGGGTATACGAGCAGTACTTC.

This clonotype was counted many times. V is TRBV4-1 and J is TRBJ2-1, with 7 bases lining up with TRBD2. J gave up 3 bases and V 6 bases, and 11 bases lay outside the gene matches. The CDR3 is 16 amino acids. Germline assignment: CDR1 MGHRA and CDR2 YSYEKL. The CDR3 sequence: CASRGTGGRGYNEQFF. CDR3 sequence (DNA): TGCGCCAGCAGGGGGACGGGCGGGAGAGGCTACAATGAGCAGTTCTTC.

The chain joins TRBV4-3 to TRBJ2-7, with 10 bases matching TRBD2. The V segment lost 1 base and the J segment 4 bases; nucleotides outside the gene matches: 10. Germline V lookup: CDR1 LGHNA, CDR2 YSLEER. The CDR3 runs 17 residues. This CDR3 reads CASSQVISSGSEYEQYF. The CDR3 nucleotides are TGCGCCAGCAGCCAAGTGATTTCTAGCGGGAGTGAATACGAGCAGTACTTC.

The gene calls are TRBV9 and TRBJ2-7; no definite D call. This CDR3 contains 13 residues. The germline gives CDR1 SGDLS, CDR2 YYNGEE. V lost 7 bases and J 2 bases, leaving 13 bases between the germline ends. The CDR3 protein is CASGQGGPYEQYF. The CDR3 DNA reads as TGTGCCAGCGGCCAAGGTGGGCCCTACGAGCAGTACTTC.

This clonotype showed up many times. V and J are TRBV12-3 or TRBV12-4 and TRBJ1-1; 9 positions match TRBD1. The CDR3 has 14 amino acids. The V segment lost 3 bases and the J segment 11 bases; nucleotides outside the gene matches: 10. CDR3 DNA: TGTGCCAGCAGTTTGGGGACCGGGACAGGGCAGGCTTTCTTT. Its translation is CASSLGTGTGQAFF.

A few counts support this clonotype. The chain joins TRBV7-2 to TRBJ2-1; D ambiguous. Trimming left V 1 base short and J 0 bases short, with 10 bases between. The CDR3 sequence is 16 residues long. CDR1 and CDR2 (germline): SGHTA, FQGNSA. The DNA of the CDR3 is TGTGCCAGCAGCTTAGGTGGTTTCAGCTCCTACAATGAGCAGTTCTTC. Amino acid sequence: CASSLGGFSSYNEQFF.

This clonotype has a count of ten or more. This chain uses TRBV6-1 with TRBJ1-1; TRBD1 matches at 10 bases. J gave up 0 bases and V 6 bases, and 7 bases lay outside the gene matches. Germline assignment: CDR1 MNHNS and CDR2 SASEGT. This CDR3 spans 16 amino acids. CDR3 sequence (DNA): TGTGCCAGCAGAACGGGACAGGGGAGTATGAACACTGAAGCTTTCTTT. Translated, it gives CASRTGQGSMNTEAFF.

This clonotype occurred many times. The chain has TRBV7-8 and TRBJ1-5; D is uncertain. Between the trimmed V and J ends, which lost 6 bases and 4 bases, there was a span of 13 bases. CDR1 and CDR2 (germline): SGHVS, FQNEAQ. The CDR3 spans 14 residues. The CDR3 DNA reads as TGTGCCAGCAGTCCCGATCGTGAAAATCAGCCCCAGCATTTT. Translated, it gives CASSPDRENQPQHF. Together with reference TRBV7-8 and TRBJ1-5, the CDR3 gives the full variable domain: GAGVSQSPRYKVAKRGQDVALRCDPISGHVSLFWYQQALGQGPEFLTYFQNEAQLDKSGLPSDRFFAERPEGSVSTLKIQRTQQEDSAVYLCASSPDRENQPQHFGDGTRLSIL.

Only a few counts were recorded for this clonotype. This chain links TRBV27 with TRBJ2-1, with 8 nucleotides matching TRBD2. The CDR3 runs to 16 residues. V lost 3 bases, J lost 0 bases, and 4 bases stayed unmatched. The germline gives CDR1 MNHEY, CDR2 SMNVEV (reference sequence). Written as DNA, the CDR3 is TGTGCCAGCAGTTTTTTGAGCGGGGGCTCCTACAATGAGCAGTTCTTC. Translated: CASSFLSGGSYNEQFF.

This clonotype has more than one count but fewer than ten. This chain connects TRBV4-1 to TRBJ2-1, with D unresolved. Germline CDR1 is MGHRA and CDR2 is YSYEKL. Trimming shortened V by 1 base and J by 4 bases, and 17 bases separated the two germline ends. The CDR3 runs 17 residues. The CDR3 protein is CASSQATSKWVYNEQFF. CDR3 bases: TGCGCCAGCAGCCAAGCGACGTCGAAGTGGGTTTACAATGAGCAGTTCTTC.

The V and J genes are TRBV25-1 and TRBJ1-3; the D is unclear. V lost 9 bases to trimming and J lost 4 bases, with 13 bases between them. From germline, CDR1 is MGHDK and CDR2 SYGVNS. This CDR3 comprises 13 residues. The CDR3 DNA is TGTGCCAGTACGAGGGCTCCCGGAAACACCATATATTTT. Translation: CASTRAPGNTIYF.

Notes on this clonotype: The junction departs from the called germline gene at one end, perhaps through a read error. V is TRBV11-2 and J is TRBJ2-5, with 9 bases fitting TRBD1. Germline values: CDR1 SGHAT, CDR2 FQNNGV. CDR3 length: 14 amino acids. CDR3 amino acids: CASGFGTGKETQYF. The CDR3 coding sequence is TGTGCCAGCGGCTTCGGGACAGGGAAAGAGACCCAGTACTTC.

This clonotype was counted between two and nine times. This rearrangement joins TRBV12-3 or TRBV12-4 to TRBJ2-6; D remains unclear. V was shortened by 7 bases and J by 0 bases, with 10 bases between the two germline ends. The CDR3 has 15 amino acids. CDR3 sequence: CASMRRSSGANVLTF. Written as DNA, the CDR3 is TGTGCCAGCATGCGACGTAGCTCTGGGGCCAACGTCCTGACTTTC.